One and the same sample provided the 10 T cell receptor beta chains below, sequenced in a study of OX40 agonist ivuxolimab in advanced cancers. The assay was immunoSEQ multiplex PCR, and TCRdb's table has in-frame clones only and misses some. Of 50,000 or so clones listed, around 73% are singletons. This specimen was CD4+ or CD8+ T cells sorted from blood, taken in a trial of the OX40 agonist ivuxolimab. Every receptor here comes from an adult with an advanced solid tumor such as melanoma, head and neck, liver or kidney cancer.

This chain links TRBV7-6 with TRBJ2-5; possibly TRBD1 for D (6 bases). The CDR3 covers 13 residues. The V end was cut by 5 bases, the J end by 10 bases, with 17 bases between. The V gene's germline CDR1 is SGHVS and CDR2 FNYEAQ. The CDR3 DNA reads TGTGCCAGCAGCCTCAATCTCCAGGGGATCCAGTACTTC. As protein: CASSLNLQGIQYF.

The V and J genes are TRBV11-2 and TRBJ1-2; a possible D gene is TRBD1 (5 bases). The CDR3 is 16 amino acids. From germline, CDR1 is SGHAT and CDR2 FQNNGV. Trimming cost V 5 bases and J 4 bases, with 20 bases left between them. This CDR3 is CASSQGRDVPFYGYTF. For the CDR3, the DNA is TGTGCCAGCAGCCAAGGGCGGGACGTACCCTTCTATGGCTACACCTTC.

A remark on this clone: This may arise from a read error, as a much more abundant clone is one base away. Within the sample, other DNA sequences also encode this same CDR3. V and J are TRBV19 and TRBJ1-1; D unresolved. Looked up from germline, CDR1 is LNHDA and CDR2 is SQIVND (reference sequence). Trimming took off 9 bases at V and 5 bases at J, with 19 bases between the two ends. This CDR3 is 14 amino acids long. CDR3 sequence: CASSPLVAGTEAFF. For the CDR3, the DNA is TGTGCCAGCAGTCCATTAGTCGCGGGAACTGAAGCTTTCTTT.

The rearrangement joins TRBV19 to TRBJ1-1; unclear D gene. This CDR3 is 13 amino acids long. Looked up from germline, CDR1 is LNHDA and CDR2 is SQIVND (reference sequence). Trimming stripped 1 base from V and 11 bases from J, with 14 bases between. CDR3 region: CASSIVNPPLAFF. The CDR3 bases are TGTGCCAGTAGTATAGTTAACCCGCCCTTGGCTTTCTTT.

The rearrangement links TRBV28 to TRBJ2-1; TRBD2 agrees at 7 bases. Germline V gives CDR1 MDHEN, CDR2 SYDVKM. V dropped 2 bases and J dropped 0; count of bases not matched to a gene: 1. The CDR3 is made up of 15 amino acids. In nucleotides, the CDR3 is TGTGCCAGCAGTTTAGGGGGGGGCTCCTACAATGAGCAGTTCTTC. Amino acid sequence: CASSLGGGSYNEQFF.

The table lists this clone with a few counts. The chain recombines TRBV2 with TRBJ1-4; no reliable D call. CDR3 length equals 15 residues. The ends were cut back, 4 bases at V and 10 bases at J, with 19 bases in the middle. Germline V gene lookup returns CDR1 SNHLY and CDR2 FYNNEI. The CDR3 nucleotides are TGTGCCAGCAGTGCACAGCGATCAGACCTCGGAAAACTGTTTTTT. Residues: CASSAQRSDLGKLFF.

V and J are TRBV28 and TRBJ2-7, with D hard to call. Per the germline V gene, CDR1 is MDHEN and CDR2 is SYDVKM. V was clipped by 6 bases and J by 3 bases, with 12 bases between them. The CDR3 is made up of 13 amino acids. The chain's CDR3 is CASSNAYRYEQYF. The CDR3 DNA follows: TGTGCCAGCAGCAACGCATACCGCTACGAGCAGTACTTC.

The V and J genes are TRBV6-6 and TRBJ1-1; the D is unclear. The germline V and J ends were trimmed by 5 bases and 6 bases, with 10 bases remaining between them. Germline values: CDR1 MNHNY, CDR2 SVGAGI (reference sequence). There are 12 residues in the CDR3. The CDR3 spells CASSQSGAEAFF. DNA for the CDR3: TGTGCCAGCAGTCAGTCGGGAGCTGAAGCTTTCTTT.

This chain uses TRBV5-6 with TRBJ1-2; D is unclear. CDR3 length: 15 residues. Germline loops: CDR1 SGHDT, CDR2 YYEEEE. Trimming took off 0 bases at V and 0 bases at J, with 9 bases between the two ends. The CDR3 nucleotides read TGTGCCAGCAGCTTGGGTTCGAAATCTAACTATGGCTACACCTTC. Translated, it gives CASSLGSKSNYGYTF.

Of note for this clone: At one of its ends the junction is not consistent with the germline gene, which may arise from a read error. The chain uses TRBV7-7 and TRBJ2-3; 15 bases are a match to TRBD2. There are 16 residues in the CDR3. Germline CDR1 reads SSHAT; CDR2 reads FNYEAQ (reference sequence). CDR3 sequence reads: CASSSGLAGGSDTQYF. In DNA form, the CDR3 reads TGTGCTAGCAGCTCAGGACTAGCGGGAGGGTCAGATACGCAGTATTTT.